This T cell receptor beta chain was obtained from a study of cytomegalovirus exposure and HLA in healthy donors. Across the whole study: A data release that came early held 80 million or so unique TCRs from HLA-typed donors.

The CDR3 loop spans 15 amino acids. V gave up 1 base and J gave up 3 bases; unmatched junction bases: 6. Germline V gene data show CDR1 as SGHAT and CDR2 as FQNNGV. For this clone: Its antigen remains unidentified.

13 Jbeta primers and 60 Vbeta primers were used for the PCR. Assay: immunoSEQ multiplex PCR; the TCRdb copy retains only in-frame clones and omits some. The table shows roughly 130,000 clones, with about 79% occurring only once. Broader study findings: Researchers reported that a few CMV-associated chains were confirmed in vitro as CMV antigen-specific.

The genes are TRBV11-2 and TRBJ2-7; 7 bases are a match to TRBD1. The sequenced sample was PBMCs. This receptor was obtained from a man over 45 in good health and CMV-seronegative. The chain's CDR3 is CASSLVKGQHYEQYF. CDR3 sequence (DNA): TGTGCCAGCAGCTTAGTTAAGGGACAGCACTACGAGCAGTACTTC.